The 30 T cell receptor beta chains below all came from one sample that was sequenced in a study of blood T cell repertoires in COVID-19. The data were produced by immunoSEQ multiplex PCR, yet TCRdb's version contains in-frame clones alone and is incomplete. The sample holds nearly 90,000 clones, 80% to 90% seen once. Sequencing used peripheral blood. Receptors were obtained from a man older than 75 with acute or convalescent COVID-19.

The chain joins TRBV6-5 to TRBJ2-7; TRBD2 might be the D (5 bases). V dropped 0 bases and J dropped 2 bases, with 11 bases sitting between them. The CDR3 loop spans 15 amino acids. Germline CDR1 and CDR2: MNHEY and SVGAGI. The CDR3 loop reads CASSYSSGGPYEQYF. The CDR3 region has the DNA TGTGCCAGCAGTTACTCCAGCGGAGGACCCTACGAGCAGTACTTC.

This chain links TRBV24-1 with TRBJ2-2; D not resolved. Trimming removed 3 bases at V and 5 bases at J, with 9 bases between. CDR1 is KGHDR, CDR2 SFDVKD, per germline. This CDR3 has 14 residues. The CDR3 bases are TGTGCCACCAGTGATCCCCCCCGTACCGGGGAGCTGTTTTTT. Protein sequence: CATSDPPRTGELFF.

The genes are TRBV24-1 and TRBJ1-2; no clear D. Looked up from germline, CDR1 is KGHDR and CDR2 is SFDVKD. The CDR3 covers 11 residues. V lost 3 bases and J lost 7, with 5 bases in between. CDR3 nucleotide sequence: TGTGCCACCAGTGATGGCTTTGGCTACACCTTC. It translates to CATSDGFGYTF.

Only one count was recorded for this clone. This rearrangement joins TRBV18 to TRBJ2-3; 7 nucleotides line up with TRBD2. Trimming took 5 bases from V and 7 from J; bases not matched to a gene: 12. The CDR3 sequence is 15 residues long. CDR1 is KGHSH and CDR2 is LQKENI in the germline V gene. The CDR3 DNA reads TGTGCCAGCTCAATACCCCTAACGGGGGGTAATACGCAGTATTTT. Translated, it gives CASSIPLTGGNTQYF.

CDR3 region: CASRAGWGTDTQYF. CDR3 coding DNA: TGTGCCAGTAGGGCAGGGTGGGGCACAGATACGCAGTATTTT. The J gene is TRBJ2-3, the V gene TRBV19, with D possibly TRBD1 on 5 matching bases. CDR1 is LNHDA, CDR2 SQIVND, per germline (reference sequence). The CDR3 contains 14 residues. V lost 6 bases, J lost 1 base, and 11 bases lay in between.

The V gene is TRBV12-3 or TRBV12-4, the J gene TRBJ1-1; 7 nucleotides align to TRBD1. The V segment lost 3 bases and the J segment 5 bases; nucleotides outside the gene matches: 3. The CDR3 runs to 13 residues. CDR3 sequence reads: CASSFNRGTEAFF. For the CDR3, the DNA is TGTGCCAGCAGTTTTAACAGGGGTACTGAAGCTTTCTTT.

The V and J genes are TRBV10-3 and TRBJ2-4, with D perhaps TRBD2 (5 bases). CDR1 and CDR2 (germline): ENHRY, SYGVKD. The V end was cut by 8 bases, the J end by 0 bases, with 11 bases between. The CDR3 totals 14 residues. Here the CDR3 reads CAIGGGPAKNIQYF. CDR3 DNA: TGTGCCATCGGAGGAGGACCAGCCAAAAACATTCAGTACTTC.

CDR3 nucleotides: TGCGCCAGCAGCTTGGAGTCCGGTGCGAATCAGCCCCAGCATTTT. Its protein product is CASSLESGANQPQHF. This chain connects TRBV5-1 to TRBJ1-5, with D uncertain. CDR3 length: 15 amino acids. The germline V gene has CDR1 SGHRS and CDR2 YFSETQ. V lost 0 bases and J 4 bases, leaving 11 bases between the germline ends.

A note on this clone: Other DNA sequences within the sample encode an identical CDR3. This rearrangement joins TRBV3-1 (or the pseudogene TRBV3-2) to TRBJ2-7, with 9 positions matching TRBD2. CDR3 length equals 14 residues. V trimming: 4 bases; J trimming: 6 bases; junction bases outside the gene matches: 7. Germline CDR1 and CDR2: LGHDT and YNNKEL (reference sequence). The CDR3 protein is CASSLASGISEQYF. The CDR3 DNA sequence: TGTGCCAGCAGCCTGGCTAGCGGGATCAGCGAGCAGTACTTC.

This rearrangement joins TRBV19 to TRBJ2-7; D is undetermined. The CDR3 sequence is 14 residues long. Trimming took 5 bases from V and 3 from J, leaving 14 bases between them. CDR1 and CDR2 from the germline V gene are LNHDA and SQIVND (reference sequence). Here the CDR3 reads CASSSRINLYEQYF. CDR3 sequence (DNA): TGTGCCAGTAGTTCCAGGATTAACCTCTACGAGCAGTACTTC. The full variable domain, in which reference TRBV19 and TRBJ2-7 provide the parts outside the CDR3, is DGGITQSPKYLFRKEGQNVTLSCEQNLNHDAMYWYRQDPGQGLRLIYYSQIVNDFQKGDIAEGYSVSREKKESFPLTVTSAQKNPTAFYLCASSSRINLYEQYFGPGTRLTVT.

In its sample, this clone was seen once. CDR3 bases: TGTGCCAGCAGTTCACGGCTGGCGGGATATGAAAAACTGTTTTTT. This encodes CASSSRLAGYEKLFF. The chain recombines TRBV6-5 with TRBJ1-4; D gene uncertain. CDR1 MNHEY and CDR2 SVGAGI come from the germline V gene. There are 15 residues in the CDR3. The germline V and J ends were trimmed by 4 bases and 6 bases, with 15 bases remaining between them.

In this sample, this clone turned up once. The chain joins TRBV29-1 to TRBJ2-3; 8 bases match TRBD1. This CDR3 region has 13 residues. Germline CDR1 reads SQVTM; CDR2 reads ANQGSEA. The V segment lost 4 bases and the J segment 5 bases; nucleotides outside the gene matches: 5. CDR3 DNA: TGCAGCGTTGGCCAGGGGGCGGGAGATACGCAGTATTTT. Protein: CSVGQGAGDTQYF.

This CDR3 is CASSYMGALDNEQFF. The CDR3 DNA reads as TGTGCCAGCAGTTACATGGGGGCCCTTGACAATGAGCAGTTCTTC. The rearrangement joins TRBV6-5 to TRBJ2-1; D possibly corresponds to TRBD1 (6 bases). Germline V gene sequence: CDR1 MNHEY, CDR2 SVGAGI. The CDR3 spans 15 residues. Trimming cost V 2 bases and J 5 bases, with 13 bases left between them.

The chain combines TRBV7-9 with TRBJ1-3, with a weak D call TRBD1 (6 bases). The CDR3 sequence is 16 residues long. The V gene lost 5 bases and the J gene lost 0 bases, with 14 bases spanning the gap. In germline, CDR1 is SEHNR, CDR2 FQNEAQ (reference sequence). CDR3 protein: CASSLGRGGSGNTIYF. The CDR3 DNA reads as TGTGCCAGCAGCCTCGGCCGAGGGGGCTCTGGAAACACCATATATTTT.

V is TRBV24-1 and J is TRBJ2-5, with TRBD1 identical over 7 bases. Germline assignment: CDR1 KGHDR and CDR2 SFDVKD. V trimming: 3 bases; J trimming: 5 bases; junction bases outside the gene matches: 8. CDR3 length equals 15 residues. CDR3 nucleotide sequence: TGTGCCACCAGTGATAAACAGGGGTTTCGGGAGACCCAGTACTTC. Translated: CATSDKQGFRETQYF.

This chain links TRBV6-5 with TRBJ2-7; D is perhaps TRBD1 (5 bases). The CDR3 consists of 13 residues. Per germline, CDR1 MNHEY and CDR2 SVGAGI. Trimming took 8 bases from V and 2 from J, leaving 13 bases between them. DNA for the CDR3: TGTGCCAGCTGGACAAGGGTCGCCTACGAGCAGTACTTC. Translated, it gives CASWTRVAYEQYF.

This chain links TRBV7-8 with TRBJ2-7; the D gene is possibly TRBD2 (6 bases). The germline V gene encodes CDR1 SGHVS and CDR2 FQNEAQ. Trimming took off 5 bases at V and 3 bases at J, with 17 bases between the two ends. The length of the CDR3 is 15 residues. This chain's CDR3 is CASSRLRDSYYEQYF. The CDR3 DNA reads TGTGCCAGCAGCCGACTCCGGGACTCTTACTACGAGCAGTACTTC.

This chain links TRBV6-4 with TRBJ1-1; D gene unclear. Between the trimmed V and J ends, which lost 4 bases and 5 bases, there was a span of 11 bases. The CDR3 covers 13 residues. Germline V gene sequence: CDR1 MRHNA, CDR2 SNTAGT. The CDR3 DNA is TGTGCCAGCAGTGTGCAGACCGGGACTGAAGCTTTCTTT. It yields the protein CASSVQTGTEAFF.

The rearrangement uses TRBV19 and TRBJ2-7, with 7 bases that match TRBD2. The CDR3 covers 14 residues. Germline V gene lookup returns CDR1 LNHDA and CDR2 SQIVND (reference sequence). J was trimmed by 2 bases and V by 5 bases; bases with no gene match: 6. The CDR3 sequence is CASSSRLATYEQYF. CDR3 in DNA: TGTGCCAGTAGTTCCAGACTAGCTACCTACGAGCAGTACTTC.

The chain has TRBV19 and TRBJ1-2, with 9 positions matching TRBD1. CDR3 size: 13 residues. The junction had 3 bases not matched to a gene; V was cut back by 6 bases and J by 4 bases. Germline CDR1 is LNHDA and CDR2 is SQIVND (reference sequence). The CDR3: CASRGTGTYGYTF. CDR3 in DNA: TGTGCCAGTAGGGGGACAGGGACCTATGGCTACACCTTC.

The genes are TRBV6-2 or TRBV6-3 and TRBJ1-5, with D unclear. Per germline, CDR1 MNHEY and CDR2 SVGEGT. The ends were cut back, 6 bases at V and 1 base at J, with 19 bases in the middle. The CDR3 is 17 amino acids. This CDR3 reads CASSPTPPPRSNQPQHF. CDR3 nucleotides: TGTGCCAGCAGCCCTACGCCTCCCCCGAGGAGCAATCAGCCCCAGCATTTT.

The count of this clone is one. The chain couples TRBV6-2 or TRBV6-3 to TRBJ1-3; 7 bases match TRBD1. Per germline, CDR1 MNHEY and CDR2 SVGEGT. This CDR3 is built from 14 residues. V lost 4 bases to trimming and J lost 2 bases; unmatched junction nucleotides: 2. CDR3 protein: CASSSTGTGNTIYF. CDR3 coding DNA: TGTGCCAGCAGTTCGACAGGGACTGGAAACACCATATATTTT.

The chain carries TRBV18 and TRBJ1-1; D unclear. Germline lookup yields CDR1 KGHSH and CDR2 LQKENI. The CDR3 consists of 15 residues. Trimming took off 2 bases at V and 2 bases at J, with 12 bases between the two ends. In DNA form, the CDR3 reads TGTGCCAGCTCACCAGGTGTCGGGTTAAACACTGAAGCTTTCTTT. Protein: CASSPGVGLNTEAFF.

V is TRBV7-8 and J is TRBJ2-5; 10 nucleotides align to TRBD1. This CDR3 region has 15 residues. V was pared by 5 bases and J by 4 bases, with 7 bases of the junction left unmatched. Germline V gene data show CDR1 as SGHVS and CDR2 as FQNEAQ. CDR3 protein: CASSAVTGGGETQYF. The CDR3, as DNA: TGTGCCAGCAGCGCCGTGACAGGGGGCGGAGAGACCCAGTACTTC.

This clone came up a few times. The V and J genes are TRBV7-3 and TRBJ2-7; 8 nucleotides agree with TRBD2. With 0 bases clipped from V and 3 bases from J, the junction kept 4 bases outside the gene matches. Germline CDR1 reads SGHTA; CDR2 reads FQGTGA. CDR3 length equals 15 residues. The CDR3 region has the DNA TGTGCCAGCAGCTTAACGGCGGGAGGTGGCTACGAGCAGTACTTC. Protein sequence: CASSLTAGGGYEQYF.

Here the CDR3 reads CATSRESITLAANTGELFF. As DNA, the CDR3 is TGTGCCACCAGCAGAGAATCTATTACACTAGCGGCGAACACCGGGGAGCTGTTTTTT. This rearrangement joins TRBV15 to TRBJ2-2, with 8 bases that match TRBD2. The CDR3 length is 19 residues. Trimming removed 0 bases from V and 0 bases from J; junction bases left unmatched: 9. Per the germline V gene, CDR1 is LNHNV and CDR2 is YYDKDF (reference sequence).

V usage is TRBV29-1 and J usage is TRBJ2-7, with TRBD2 identical over 9 bases. The ends lost 6 bases at V and 4 bases at J; junction bases unmatched: 10. CDR1 is SQVTM, CDR2 ANQGSEA, per germline. This CDR3 has 14 residues. In DNA, the CDR3 is TGCAGCGTGTTTAGCGGGGGCCGTCCTTACGAGCAGTACTTC. Translation gives CSVFSGGRPYEQYF.

This sequence joins TRBV6-5 and TRBJ2-5, with 10 bases that match TRBD1. Trimming cost V 5 bases and J 0 bases; bases outside gene matches: 3. CDR3 length equals 15 residues. The germline gives CDR1 MNHEY, CDR2 SVGAGI. CDR3 protein: CASSRDRGHQETQYF. DNA for the CDR3: TGTGCCAGCAGTCGGGACAGGGGACACCAAGAGACCCAGTACTTC.

This clone is a singleton in its sample. The genes are TRBV4-1 and TRBJ2-1; 13 bases fit TRBD2. V lost 2 bases to trimming and J lost 7 bases; unmatched junction nucleotides: 2. This CDR3 comprises 15 residues. CDR1 is MGHRA, CDR2 YSYEKL, per germline. The CDR3 reads CASSQTSGGVNEQFF. The CDR3 region has the DNA TGCGCCAGCAGCCAAACTAGCGGGGGGGTTAATGAGCAGTTCTTC.

This chain uses TRBV30 with TRBJ1-1; TRBD1 aligns across 9 bases. Germline CDR1 GTSNPN, CDR2 SVGIG (reference sequence). This CDR3 has 14 residues. Unmatched junction bases numbered 5, after V lost 3 bases and J lost 3 bases. The CDR3 loop is CAWSRDRVDTEAFF. CDR3 sequence (DNA): TGTGCCTGGAGCCGGGACAGGGTGGACACTGAAGCTTTCTTT.